This record concerns one TCR beta chain sequence. This table comes from immunoSEQ multiplex PCR, and its TCRdb copy is limited to in-frame clones, with some not included. The sample contains 150,000 to 200,000 clones, approximately 90% of which appear only once. These data originate in a study of blood T cell repertoires in COVID-19. Germline lookup yields CDR1 MNHEY and CDR2 SVGAGI. The CDR3 runs to 13 residues. V was shortened by 4 bases and J by 1 base, with 5 bases between the two germline ends. Material for sequencing was peripheral blood. The source is a man aged 60 to 75 with active or convalescent COVID-19. V usage is TRBV6-5 and J usage is TRBJ1-5, with D possibly matching TRBD1 (5 bases). CDR3 nucleotide sequence: TGTGCCAGCAGTTCAGGGAGCAATCAGCCCCAGCATTTT. It translates to CASSSGSNQPQHF.